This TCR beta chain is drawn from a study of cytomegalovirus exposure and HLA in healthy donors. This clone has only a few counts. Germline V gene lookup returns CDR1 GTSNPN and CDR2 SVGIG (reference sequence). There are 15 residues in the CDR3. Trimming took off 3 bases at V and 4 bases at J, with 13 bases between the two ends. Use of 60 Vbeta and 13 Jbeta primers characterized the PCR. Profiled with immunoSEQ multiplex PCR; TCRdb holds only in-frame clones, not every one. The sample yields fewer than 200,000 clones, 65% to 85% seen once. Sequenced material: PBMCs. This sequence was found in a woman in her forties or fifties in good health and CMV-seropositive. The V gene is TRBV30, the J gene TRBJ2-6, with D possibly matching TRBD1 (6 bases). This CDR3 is CAWSDVGAGANVLTF. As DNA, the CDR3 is TGTGCCTGGAGCGACGTGGGGGCCGGGGCCAACGTCCTGACTTTC.